The clone carrying this T cell receptor beta chain showed up many times. The antigen is undetermined. CDR1 and CDR2 from the germline V gene are ENHRY and SYGVKD. Trimming took off 0 bases at V and 9 bases at J, with 3 bases between the two ends. CDR3 length equals 11 residues. The data stem from a study of CD8 T cells in ankylosing spondylitis. Study-level findings and limits: What appeared characteristic of ankylosing spondylitis blood was a TCR beta motif of several highly homologous variants.

TCRdb independently ran MiXCR on the 5' RACE reads; one entry per CDR3 protein. The table lists tens of thousands of distinct CDR3 sequences, roughly 9% of them singletons, with roughly 29% in the top ten. The clonotype was recovered from a male donor with ankylosing spondylitis. The chain is built from TRBV10-3 and TRBJ2-1; D gene uncertain. The sequenced sample consisted of blood, either unsorted or a sorted T cell fraction (not recorded which). The CDR3 sequence: CAISESSEQFF. CDR3 DNA sequence: TGTGCCATCAGTGAGTCTAGTGAGCAGTTCTTC.